The 27 T cell receptor beta chains given below trace back to one sample, sequenced in a study of T cell responses to AZD1222 COVID-19 vaccine. Clones were read by immunoSEQ multiplex PCR, and TCRdb kept only the in-frame ones, dropping some. The data show tens of thousands of clones, around three quarters seen once. The sequencing here drew on peripheral blood, taken 28 days after the second AZD1222 dose. Source of these receptors: an adult who received the AZD1222 COVID-19 vaccine.

The chain couples TRBV28 to TRBJ1-2; tentatively, D is TRBD1 (6 bases). The CDR3 loop spans 13 amino acids. V gave up 6 bases and J gave up 5 bases, with 13 bases separating them. Germline lookup yields CDR1 MDHEN and CDR2 SYDVKM. The CDR3 region is CASRSTGKYGYTF. Written as DNA, the CDR3 is TGTGCCAGCAGATCCACAGGGAAGTATGGCTACACCTTC.

This chain uses TRBV7-9 with TRBJ2-1, with 7 bases that match TRBD1. V shed 3 bases, J shed 4 bases, and the junction held 3 bases outside the gene matches. This CDR3 is built from 14 residues. The V gene's germline CDR1 is SEHNR and CDR2 FQNEAQ (reference sequence). CDR3 residues: CASSFGGQYNEQFF. The CDR3 DNA is TGTGCCAGCAGCTTTGGGGGACAGTACAATGAGCAGTTCTTC.

The genes are TRBV27 and TRBJ1-5, with D maybe TRBD1 (6 bases). CDR1 and CDR2 (germline): MNHEY, SMNVEV (reference sequence). The V gene lost 2 bases and the J gene lost 2 bases, with 10 bases spanning the gap. This CDR3 contains 15 residues. CDR3 loop: CASSLDAGGNQPQHF. CDR3 bases: TGTGCCAGCAGTTTAGATGCAGGGGGCAATCAGCCCCAGCATTTT.

The chain uses TRBV4-2 and TRBJ2-3; no definite D call. Germline loops: CDR1 LGHNA, CDR2 YNFKEQ. The CDR3 has 21 residues. The ends were cut back, 4 bases at V and 1 base at J, with 30 bases in the middle. CDR3 in DNA: TGTGCCAGCAGCCGATGCGTTGATAAGTTCTTTTATCCAGAATGCACAGATACGCAGTATTTT. It encodes CASSRCVDKFFYPECTDTQYF.

This clone occurred once. CDR3 region: CASSLREAGSQPQHF. DNA of the CDR3: TGTGCCAGCAGCTTGCGAGAGGCCGGGAGTCAGCCCCAGCATTTT. The rearrangement joins TRBV5-8 to TRBJ1-5; D remains ambiguous. CDR1 SGHTS and CDR2 YDEGEE come from the germline V gene. Trimming shortened V by 1 base and J by 6 bases, and 14 bases separated the two germline ends. The CDR3 totals 15 residues.

The CDR3 sequence is CASSGNRNTGELFF. The CDR3, as DNA: TGTGCCAGTAGTGGCAACAGGAACACCGGGGAGCTGTTTTTT. V is TRBV19 and J is TRBJ2-2; D is ambiguous. CDR1 LNHDA and CDR2 SQIVND come from the germline V gene (reference sequence). The V gene lost 5 bases and the J gene lost 1 base, with 8 bases spanning the gap. The CDR3 spans 14 residues.

This clone was observed a single time. The same CDR3 also results from other DNA sequences found in this sample. CDR3 coding DNA: TGTGCCATCACAGGGGCAACTAGCACAGATACGCAGTATTTT. Protein product: CAITGATSTDTQYF. The chain joins TRBV10-3 to TRBJ2-3, with D possibly TRBD1 on 6 matching bases. Trimming cost V 7 bases and J 0 bases, with 11 bases left between them. Germline V gene data show CDR1 as ENHRY and CDR2 as SYGVKD. The CDR3 extends over 14 amino acids.

The gene calls are TRBV19 and TRBJ2-2; 7 bases agree with TRBD2. The CDR3 runs to 15 residues. V dropped 0 bases and J dropped 4; count of bases not matched to a gene: 2. CDR1 is LNHDA and CDR2 is SQIVND in the germline V gene (reference sequence). The CDR3 nucleotides are TGTGCCAGTAGTATAGATACGGGGGGCACCGGGGAGCTGTTTTTT. Its protein is CASSIDTGGTGELFF.

This CDR3 is CASIEGSEGYGYTF. The CDR3 DNA follows: TGTGCCAGCATAGAGGGCTCGGAGGGGTATGGCTACACCTTC. The chain links TRBV2 to TRBJ1-2, with D maybe TRBD1 (5 bases). V lost 7 bases and J 5 bases, leaving 17 bases between the germline ends. This CDR3 has 14 amino acids. Germline V gives CDR1 SNHLY, CDR2 FYNNEI. Full variable domain (rest looked up from reference TRBV2 and TRBJ1-2): EPEVTQTPSHQVTQMGQEVILRCVPISNHLYFYWYRQILGQKVEFLVSFYNNEISEKSEIFDDQFSVERPDGSNFTLKIRSTKLEDSAMYFCASIEGSEGYGYTFGSGTRLTVV.

The chain couples TRBV25-1 to TRBJ1-3; D is perhaps TRBD1 (6 bases). The V end was cut by 3 bases, the J end by 5 bases, with 11 bases between. The CDR3 has 14 amino acids. The germline CDR1 and CDR2 sequences are MGHDK and SYGVNS. The CDR3 spells CASSDYGQRNTIYF. CDR3 nucleotides: TGTGCCAGCAGTGATTACGGACAGCGAAACACCATATATTTT.

This rearrangement joins TRBV25-1 to TRBJ2-7; possible D gene TRBD1, 5 bases. Between the trimmed V and J ends, which lost 4 bases and 4 bases, there was a span of 11 bases. The germline gives CDR1 MGHDK, CDR2 SYGVNS. This CDR3 is 13 amino acids long. This CDR3 is CASSADDRYEQYF. The CDR3 DNA is TGTGCCAGCAGTGCCGATGACAGATACGAGCAGTACTTC.

The rearrangement uses TRBV18 and TRBJ2-7; perhaps TRBD1 as D (5 bases). V was cut by 3 bases and J by 8 bases, with 11 bases left in between. The CDR3 totals 12 residues. The germline V gene has CDR1 KGHSH and CDR2 LQKENI. The CDR3 bases are TGTGCCAGCTCACCCGACAGCCCCCAGCAGTACTTC. It translates to CASSPDSPQQYF.

V usage is TRBV2 and J usage is TRBJ1-5; no reliable D call. Between the trimmed V and J ends, which lost 1 base and 0 bases, there was a span of 16 bases. Germline V gives CDR1 SNHLY, CDR2 FYNNEI. This CDR3 contains 18 residues. CDR3 nucleotide sequence: TGTGCCAGCAGTGAAGATACAGCGAGATTTTATAGCAATCAGCCCCAGCATTTT. Its translation is CASSEDTARFYSNQPQHF. The complete variable domain, with remaining parts taken from reference TRBV2 and TRBJ1-5, reads EPEVTQTPSHQVTQMGQEVILRCVPISNHLYFYWYRQILGQKVEFLVSFYNNEISEKSEIFDDQFSVERPDGSNFTLKIRSTKLEDSAMYFCASSEDTARFYSNQPQHFGDGTRLSIL.

The gene calls are TRBV5-5 and TRBJ2-3, with 10 bases aligning to TRBD2. V lost 1 base and J lost 2; bases outside the gene matches: 10. CDR3 length equals 18 residues. Germline V CDR1 and CDR2: SGHKS, YYEKEE (reference sequence). The CDR3 spells CASSLSLAGVTLTDTQYF. Written as DNA, the CDR3 is TGTGCCAGCAGCTTGTCCCTAGCGGGGGTTACCCTCACAGATACGCAGTATTTT.

The chain carries TRBV27 and TRBJ2-6, with D hard to call. CDR1 and CDR2 from the germline V gene are MNHEY and SMNVEV (reference sequence). The ends were cut back, 9 bases at V and 3 bases at J, with 9 bases in the middle. The CDR3 is made up of 13 amino acids. This CDR3 is CASSEFGANVLTF. CDR3 in DNA: TGTGCCAGTTCGGAGTTTGGGGCCAACGTCCTGACTTTC.

The V call is TRBV5-1, the J call TRBJ2-1; TRBD2 agrees at 7 bases. The CDR3 extends over 19 amino acids. V shed 7 bases and J 6 bases; nucleotides not matched to a gene: 25. Germline V gene lookup returns CDR1 SGHRS and CDR2 YFSETQ. CDR3 amino acids: CASVSRPEYGLVRSNEQFF. The CDR3 coding sequence is TGCGCCAGCGTATCTAGGCCGGAATACGGACTAGTTAGGTCCAATGAGCAGTTCTTC.

The rearrangement joins TRBV3-1 (or the pseudogene TRBV3-2) to TRBJ1-3, with D unresolved. CDR1 is LGHDT, CDR2 YNNKEL, per germline (reference sequence). The CDR3 totals 11 residues. V was cut by 4 bases and J by 4 bases, with 2 bases left in between. The DNA for the CDR3 is TGTGCCAGCAGCCTCGGAAACACCATATATTTT. It yields the protein CASSLGNTIYF.

The chain uses TRBV7-8 and TRBJ2-7; a possible D gene is TRBD2 (6 bases). The V gene's germline CDR1 is SGHVS and CDR2 FQNEAQ. V was clipped by 8 bases and J by 1 base, with 15 bases between them. The CDR3 is 14 residues long. The CDR3 sequence: CASQNGGDSYEQYF. CDR3 nucleotide sequence: TGTGCCAGCCAGAACGGGGGTGATTCCTACGAGCAGTACTTC.

The rearrangement joins TRBV30 to TRBJ1-2; a possible D gene is TRBD1 (5 bases). Germline values: CDR1 GTSNPN, CDR2 SVGIG (reference sequence). CDR3 size: 15 residues. Trimming left V 7 bases short and J 4 bases short, with 22 bases between. Here the CDR3 DNA reads TGTGCCTCGAGGCCCCTGGTCACAGGACTCTATGGCTACACCTTC. This codes for CASRPLVTGLYGYTF.

The chain carries TRBV28 and TRBJ1-3; weak D call: TRBD1 (5 bases). There are 14 residues in the CDR3. Germline CDR1 and CDR2: MDHEN and SYDVKM. V was clipped by 3 bases and J by 3 bases, with 9 bases between them. CDR3: CASSLDMIGNTIYF. The CDR3 DNA reads as TGTGCCAGCAGTTTGGACATGATTGGAAACACCATATATTTT.

The V gene is TRBV7-9, the J gene TRBJ1-1; unclear D gene. The germline V and J ends were trimmed by 0 bases and 8 bases, with 7 bases remaining between them. Germline values: CDR1 SEHNR, CDR2 FQNEAQ (reference sequence). The CDR3 sequence is 12 residues long. The CDR3 region has the DNA TGTGCCAGCAGCTTAGCCAAGCCCGAAGCTTTCTTT. Amino acid sequence: CASSLAKPEAFF.

The V call is TRBV11-1, the J call TRBJ2-2, with D hard to call. V lost 6 bases to trimming and J lost 2 bases, with 1 base between them. The CDR3 runs to 11 residues. The V gene's germline CDR1 is SGHAT and CDR2 FQDESV (reference sequence). The CDR3 sequence is CASSNTGELFF. The CDR3 bases are TGTGCCAGCAGTAACACCGGGGAGCTGTTTTTT.

The chain links TRBV11-2 to TRBJ2-2; unclear D gene. The CDR3 sequence is 13 residues long. Germline V gives CDR1 SGHAT, CDR2 FQNNGV. The ends were cut back, 5 bases at V and 7 bases at J, with 11 bases in the middle. This CDR3 reads CASSPARVGELFF. In nucleotides, the CDR3 is TGTGCCAGCAGCCCCGCTAGGGTCGGGGAGCTGTTTTTT.

This rearrangement joins TRBV19 to TRBJ2-2, with D perhaps matching TRBD2 (5 bases). The CDR3 length is 14 residues. Germline loops: CDR1 LNHDA, CDR2 SQIVND (reference sequence). V lost 3 bases and J lost 7, with 12 bases in between. CDR3 region: CASSIRGLSGELFF. CDR3 sequence (DNA): TGTGCCAGTAGTATTCGCGGGCTGAGCGGGGAGCTGTTTTTT.

This clone has ten or more counts. This chain uses TRBV7-9 with TRBJ2-7; D might be TRBD1 (5 bases). The CDR3 has 13 residues. Germline CDR1 and CDR2: SEHNR and FQNEAQ (reference sequence). Deletions cut 2 bases from V and 4 bases from J, with 9 bases between. Here the CDR3 reads CASSLTPGYEQYF. As DNA, the CDR3 is TGTGCCAGCAGCTTAACGCCAGGGTACGAGCAGTACTTC.

CDR3 residues: CASRLALAGVSSGANVLTF. CDR3 DNA: TGTGCAAGTCGCTTAGCGCTAGCGGGGGTGAGCTCTGGGGCCAACGTCCTGACTTTC. The chain combines TRBV12-2 with TRBJ2-6; the table's D call of TRBD2 was not tested on the DNA. TRBV12-2 is a pseudogene. This CDR3 is built from 19 residues.

The chain has TRBV11-3 and TRBJ1-2; D is perhaps TRBD1 (5 bases). This CDR3 has 15 amino acids. The germline V gene encodes CDR1 SGHNT and CDR2 YENEEA. Trimming took off 8 bases at V and 4 bases at J, with 20 bases between the two ends. The CDR3 DNA reads TGTGCCAGCTGGTTCGGGGGGAAGCCTAGCTATGGCTACACCTTC. This encodes CASWFGGKPSYGYTF.